These 2 T cell receptor beta chains originate from one sample sequenced in a study of T cells in Graves' hyperthyroidism and ophthalmopathy. RNA transcripts were the template for amplifying TCR beta CDR3 regions. The HTBI set primed first-round TCR CDR3 RT-PCR. TCRdb passed the multiplex PCR reads through MiXCR, listing each CDR3 protein once. The data show 270,000 or so distinct CDR3 sequences, about 16% seen once. Source material: blood. Source of these receptors: a woman between 50 and 59 years old with Graves' hyperthyroidism that later progressed to Graves' ophthalmopathy.

The count of this clonotype is one. The genes are TRBV11-2 and TRBJ2-2; D call uncertain. Deletions cut 1 base from V and 3 bases from J, with 6 bases between. CDR3 length: 14 amino acids. Germline CDR1 SGHAT, CDR2 FQNNGV. The CDR3 protein is CASSLALYTGELFF. For the CDR3, the DNA is TGTGCCAGCAGCTTAGCATTGTACACCGGGGAGCTGTTTTTT.

The chain combines TRBV28 with TRBJ2-7; D possibly corresponds to TRBD2 (7 bases). The germline V gene encodes CDR1 MDHEN and CDR2 SYDVKM. This CDR3 is built from 14 residues. Trimming took off 5 bases at V and 2 bases at J, with 13 bases between the two ends. CDR3 sequence reads: CASSKGGVPYEQYF. The CDR3 coding sequence is TGTGCCAGCAGTAAAGGGGGGGTACCCTACGAGCAGTACTTC. Drawing the rest from reference TRBV28 and TRBJ2-7, the complete variable domain is DVKVTQSSRYLVKRTGEKVFLECVQDMDHENMFWYRQDPGLGLRLIYFSYDVKMKEKGDIPEGYSVSREKKERFSLILESASTNQTSMYLCASSKGGVPYEQYFGPGTRLTVT.